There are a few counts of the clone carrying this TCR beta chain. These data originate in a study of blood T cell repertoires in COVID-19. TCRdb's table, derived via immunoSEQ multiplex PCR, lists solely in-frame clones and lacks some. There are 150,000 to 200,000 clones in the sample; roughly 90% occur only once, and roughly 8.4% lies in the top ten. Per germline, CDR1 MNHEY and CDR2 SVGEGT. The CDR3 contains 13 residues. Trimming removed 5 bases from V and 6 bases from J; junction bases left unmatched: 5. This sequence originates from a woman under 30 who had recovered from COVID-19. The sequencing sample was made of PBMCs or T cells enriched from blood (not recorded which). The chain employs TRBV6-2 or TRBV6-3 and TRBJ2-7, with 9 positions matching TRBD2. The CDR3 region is CASSPTAGGEQYF. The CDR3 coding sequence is TGTGCCAGCAGTCCGACAGCGGGGGGCGAGCAGTACTTC.